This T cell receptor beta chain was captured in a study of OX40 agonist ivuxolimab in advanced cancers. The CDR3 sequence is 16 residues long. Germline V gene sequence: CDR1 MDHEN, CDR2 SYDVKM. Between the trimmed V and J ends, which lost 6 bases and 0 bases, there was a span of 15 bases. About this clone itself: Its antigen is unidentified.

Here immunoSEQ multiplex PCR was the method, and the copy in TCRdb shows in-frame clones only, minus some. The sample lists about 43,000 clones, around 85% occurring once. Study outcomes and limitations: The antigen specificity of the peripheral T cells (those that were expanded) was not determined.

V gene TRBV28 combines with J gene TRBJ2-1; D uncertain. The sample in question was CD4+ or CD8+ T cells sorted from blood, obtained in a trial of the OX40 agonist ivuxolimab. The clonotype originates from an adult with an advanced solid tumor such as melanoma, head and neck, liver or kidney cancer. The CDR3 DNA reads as TGTGCCAGCAGGGCCGGACGGATTAGCTCCTACAATGAGCAGTTCTTC. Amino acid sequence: CASRAGRISSYNEQFF.